This note documents a single T cell receptor beta chain sequence. Antigen specificity is unknown. TCRdb's table, derived via immunoSEQ multiplex PCR, lists solely in-frame clones and lacks some. The sample has nearly 7,000 clones; roughly 79% are singletons. V was clipped by 0 bases and J by 5 bases, with 14 bases between them. This CDR3 region has 15 residues. Per the germline V gene, CDR1 is MNHNS and CDR2 is SASEGT. These data come from a study of PD-1 blockade in classical Hodgkin lymphoma. Study summary: Treatment was intravenous nivolumab, 3 mg/kg every 2 weeks, until progression. Study conclusions and caveats: Some patients started nivolumab under 1 year after ASCT, and they were excluded. At C4D1, TCR diversity had climbed significantly for CD4+ cells, though not for CD8+ cells.

After autologous stem cell transplantation all patients relapsed, and prior brentuximab vedotin exposure differed between cohorts. Magnetic negative selection served to purify CD4+ T cells out of PBMCs that had been thawed. This sequence originates from a human donor with classical Hodgkin lymphoma. The material was CD4+ T cells from blood, obtained at baseline. The V and J genes are TRBV6-1 and TRBJ2-7; D tentatively fits TRBD1 or TRBD2 (6 bases each). For the CDR3, the DNA is TGTGCCAGCAGTGAAGCGACCGGGGGCCGGGACGAGCAGTACTTC. This codes for CASSEATGGRDEQYF.